Following are 21 T cell receptor beta chains from one sample sequenced in a study of blood T cell repertoires in COVID-19. Some clones are missing from TCRdb's copy, which holds only in-frame ones; the method was immunoSEQ multiplex PCR. The sample gives about 24,000 clones, around four fifths of which show up once; about 9.4% is in the top ten. Sequenced sample: peripheral blood. The receptor set was obtained from a human donor in a cohort sampled during active COVID-19.

This clone is a singleton in its sample. The chain has TRBV12-3 or TRBV12-4 and TRBJ1-2; 9 nucleotides line up with TRBD1. The CDR3 contains 13 residues. Losses at the gene ends were 6 bases for V and 8 bases for J; bases not matched to a gene: 7. The CDR3 spells CASRGTGFLGYTF. CDR3 bases: TGTGCCAGCAGGGGGACAGGGTTTCTGGGCTACACCTTC.

The CDR3: CASSDGGAGATDTQYF. The DNA of the CDR3 is TGTGCCAGCAGTGATGGGGGGGCGGGGGCCACAGATACGCAGTATTTT. This chain uses TRBV25-1 with TRBJ2-3, with D perhaps matching TRBD2 (7 bases). This CDR3 has 16 residues. The ends were cut back, 3 bases at V and 2 bases at J, with 15 bases in the middle. Germline V lookup: CDR1 MGHDK, CDR2 SYGVNS.

J is TRBJ2-7 and V is TRBV13; 7 bases agree with TRBD2. CDR3 length: 17 residues. Unmatched junction bases numbered 13, after V lost 1 base and J lost 4 bases. CDR1 PRHDT and CDR2 FYEKMQ come from the germline V gene (reference sequence). CDR3 amino acids: CASSLAPPAGDDYEQYF. The CDR3 coding sequence is TGTGCCAGCAGCTTAGCCCCCCCCGCGGGAGATGATTACGAGCAGTACTTC.

The chain employs TRBV18 and TRBJ1-6; 12 bases are shared with TRBD1. Germline V gene lookup returns CDR1 KGHSH and CDR2 LQKENI. V lost 2 bases, J lost 10 bases, and 3 bases stayed unmatched. CDR3 length: 15 amino acids. The CDR3 here is CASSPGTGGTSPLHF. CDR3 sequence (DNA): TGTGCCAGCTCACCAGGGACAGGGGGCACATCACCCCTCCACTTT.

This clone was seen a handful of times. The chain combines TRBV7-3 with TRBJ1-6, with 7 bases fitting TRBD1. CDR3 length: 13 residues. After removal of 5 bases from V and 7 bases from J, the junction contained 2 bases not matched to a gene. Germline lookup yields CDR1 SGHTA and CDR2 FQGTGA. CDR3 sequence: CASSRDRNSPLHF. CDR3 DNA: TGTGCCAGCAGCCGGGACAGAAATTCACCCCTCCACTTT.

The chain uses TRBV7-2 and TRBJ1-4; TRBD1 might be the D (5 bases). This CDR3 has 12 amino acids. With 5 bases removed from V and 11 bases from J, the gap between germline ends came to 12 bases. The V gene's germline CDR1 is SGHTA and CDR2 FQGNSA. The CDR3 region is CASSGGDGKLFF. The CDR3 bases are TGTGCCAGCAGCGGGGGGGACGGGAAACTGTTTTTT.

The chain employs TRBV7-9 and TRBJ1-1, with D possibly matching TRBD1 (6 bases). This CDR3 has 15 residues. Per germline, CDR1 SEHNR and CDR2 FQNEAQ (reference sequence). V was pared by 1 base and J by 7 bases, with 16 bases between. The CDR3 here is CASSLVGGPVDEAFF. The DNA for the CDR3 is TGTGCCAGCAGCTTAGTCGGGGGGCCGGTTGATGAAGCTTTCTTT.

This chain links TRBV24-1 with TRBJ2-1, with 11 nucleotides matching TRBD1. The V segment lost 4 bases and the J segment 8 bases; nucleotides outside the gene matches: 6. The CDR3 consists of 15 residues. Germline loops: CDR1 KGHDR, CDR2 SFDVKD. The CDR3 sequence: CATSDPGQGGYEQFF. DNA for the CDR3: TGTGCCACCAGTGACCCGGGACAGGGGGGCTATGAGCAGTTCTTC.

This clone is classed as medium-sized (0.01 to 0.1%). The V and J genes are TRBV6-2 or TRBV6-3 and TRBJ1-2; TRBD1 is a possible D gene (5 bases). Germline CDR1 reads MNHEY; CDR2 reads SVGEGT. Trimming left V 5 bases short and J 5 bases short, with 12 bases between. The CDR3 length is 13 residues. The chain's CDR3 is CASSETESYGYTF. The CDR3 DNA follows: TGTGCCAGCAGTGAGACAGAGTCTTATGGCTACACCTTC.

The chain recombines TRBV7-8 with TRBJ2-3, with D possibly being TRBD1 (6 bases). Germline loops: CDR1 SGHVS, CDR2 FQNEAQ. The ends were cut back, 2 bases at V and 1 base at J, with 13 bases in the middle. The CDR3 sequence is 16 residues long. For the CDR3, the DNA is TGTGCCAGCAGCTTACGTCCGACAGGAGGCACAGATACGCAGTATTTT. Protein product: CASSLRPTGGTDTQYF.

CDR3 in amino acids: CASKGTGRSEQYF. The CDR3, as DNA: TGTGCCAGCAAAGGGACAGGGAGGTCCGAGCAGTACTTC. The chain employs TRBV2 and TRBJ2-7; TRBD1 matches at 9 bases. This CDR3 is 13 amino acids long. V gave up 7 bases and J gave up 6 bases; unmatched junction bases: 7. In germline, CDR1 is SNHLY, CDR2 FYNNEI.

This clone showed up just once. The rearrangement uses TRBV11-3 and TRBJ2-1; 12 nucleotides agree with TRBD2. V trimming: 0 bases; J trimming: 6 bases; junction bases outside the gene matches: 6. CDR3 size: 17 residues. CDR1 is SGHNT and CDR2 is YENEEA in the germline V gene. The CDR3 DNA is TGTGCCAGCAGCTTAGATTGGGGACTAGCGGGCACCAATGAGCAGTTCTTC. Amino acid sequence: CASSLDWGLAGTNEQFF. Full variable domain (missing parts from reference TRBV11-3 and TRBJ2-1): EAGVVQSPRYKIIEKKQPVAFWCNPISGHNTLYWYLQNLGQGPELLIRYENEEAVDDSQLPKDRFSAERLKGVDSTLKIQPAELGDSAVYLCASSLDWGLAGTNEQFFGPGTRLTVL.

This chain joins TRBV5-1 and TRBJ2-5, with D tentatively TRBD2 (6 bases). V shed 2 bases and J shed 4 bases, with 15 bases lying between them. This CDR3 contains 15 residues. Germline values: CDR1 SGHRS, CDR2 YFSETQ. The chain's CDR3 is CASSFGGMRVETQYF. In DNA form, the CDR3 reads TGCGCCAGCAGCTTCGGGGGTATGAGGGTAGAGACCCAGTACTTC.

CDR3: CASSSSGTSNTGELFF. The CDR3 DNA reads as TGTGCCAGCAGCTCCTCCGGGACATCGAACACCGGGGAGCTGTTTTTT. The rearrangement joins TRBV7-2 to TRBJ2-2, with D tentatively TRBD1 (6 bases). CDR3 length equals 16 residues. Germline CDR1 SGHTA, CDR2 FQGNSA. V dropped 4 bases and J dropped 0 bases, with 12 bases sitting between them.

This chain connects TRBV7-2 to TRBJ1-3; TRBD1 is a possible D gene (6 bases). The germline V and J ends were trimmed by 5 bases and 2 bases, with 10 bases remaining between them. Germline CDR1 is SGHTA and CDR2 is FQGNSA. CDR3 length: 14 residues. For the CDR3, the DNA is TGTGCCAGCAGCCTCAGGGGAACTGGAAACACCATATATTTT. It is translated as CASSLRGTGNTIYF.

V is TRBV28 and J is TRBJ1-1, with 8 bases fitting TRBD1. CDR1 and CDR2 from the germline V gene are MDHEN and SYDVKM. CDR3 size: 16 residues. The ends lost 1 base at V and 1 base at J; junction bases unmatched: 5. CDR3 loop: CASSLLIGQGNTEAFF. The CDR3 DNA follows: TGTGCCAGCAGTTTATTGATAGGACAGGGGAACACTGAAGCTTTCTTT.

J is TRBJ2-5 and V is TRBV18; D remains unclear. This CDR3 comprises 13 residues. From germline, CDR1 is KGHSH and CDR2 LQKENI. V was trimmed by 3 bases and J by 5 bases, leaving 10 bases between them. The chain's CDR3 is CASSPSNGETQYF. In nucleotides, the CDR3 is TGTGCCAGCTCACCTAGCAACGGGGAGACCCAGTACTTC.

The chain uses TRBV9 and TRBJ2-1; 7 nucleotides align to TRBD2. J gave up 4 bases and V 1 base, and 5 bases lay outside the gene matches. Germline lookup yields CDR1 SGDLS and CDR2 YYNGEE. The CDR3 has 15 amino acids. CDR3: CASSVWASGYNEQFF. The DNA of the CDR3 is TGTGCCAGCAGCGTATGGGCTAGCGGTTACAATGAGCAGTTCTTC.

The chain is built from TRBV2 and TRBJ2-7, with D uncertain. CDR1 is SNHLY, CDR2 FYNNEI, per germline. The V and J ends lost 8 bases and 3 bases respectively, with 8 bases between them. The CDR3 spans 11 residues. The CDR3 spells CASRSLYEQYF. The CDR3 DNA reads TGTGCCAGCCGCAGTCTCTACGAGCAGTACTTC.

By sample share, this clone is medium-sized. The chain links TRBV18 to TRBJ2-3, with 10 bases aligning to TRBD1. The V gene end was trimmed by 3 bases and the J gene end by 1 base; junction bases not matched to a gene: 4. Germline assignment: CDR1 KGHSH and CDR2 LQKENI. The CDR3 loop spans 16 amino acids. CDR3 DNA: TGTGCCAGCTCACCGGTCGGGACAGGGGGCACAGATACGCAGTATTTT. This gives the protein CASSPVGTGGTDTQYF.

The rearrangement joins TRBV9 to TRBJ2-7; unclear D gene. Trimming took 0 bases from V and 6 from J, leaving 10 bases between them. Germline loops: CDR1 SGDLS, CDR2 YYNGEE. The CDR3 covers 13 residues. CDR3 amino acids: CASSVEVGLEQYF. CDR3 DNA sequence: TGTGCCAGCAGCGTAGAGGTGGGCCTCGAGCAGTACTTC.